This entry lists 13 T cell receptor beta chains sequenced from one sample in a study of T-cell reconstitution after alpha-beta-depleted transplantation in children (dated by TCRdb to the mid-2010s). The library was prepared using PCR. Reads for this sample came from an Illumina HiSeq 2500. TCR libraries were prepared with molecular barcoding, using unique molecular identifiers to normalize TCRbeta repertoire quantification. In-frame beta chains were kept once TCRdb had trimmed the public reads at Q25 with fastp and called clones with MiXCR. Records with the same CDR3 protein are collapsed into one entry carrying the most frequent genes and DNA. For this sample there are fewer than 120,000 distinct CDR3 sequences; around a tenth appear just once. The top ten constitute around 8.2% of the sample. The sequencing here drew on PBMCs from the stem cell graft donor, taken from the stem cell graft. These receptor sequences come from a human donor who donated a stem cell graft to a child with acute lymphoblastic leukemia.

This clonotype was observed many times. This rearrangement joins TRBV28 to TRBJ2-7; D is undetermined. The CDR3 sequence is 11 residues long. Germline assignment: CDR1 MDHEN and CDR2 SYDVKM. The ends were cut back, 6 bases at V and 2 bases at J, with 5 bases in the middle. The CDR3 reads CASRKTYEQYF. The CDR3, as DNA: TGTGCCAGCAGAAAGACCTACGAGCAGTACTTC. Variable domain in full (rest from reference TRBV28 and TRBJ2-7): DVKVTQSSRYLVKRTGEKVFLECVQDMDHENMFWYRQDPGLGLRLIYFSYDVKMKEKGDIPEGYSVSREKKERFSLILESASTNQTSMYLCASRKTYEQYFGPGTRLTVT.

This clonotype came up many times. CDR3 sequence (DNA): TGTGCCAGCAGTGTTGACCGTATACCATCTGGGGCCAACGTCCTGACTTTC. This encodes CASSVDRIPSGANVLTF. V is TRBV2 and J is TRBJ2-6, with D unresolved. V was cut by 4 bases and J by 1 base, with 14 bases left in between. Germline V lookup: CDR1 SNHLY, CDR2 FYNNEI. This CDR3 comprises 17 residues.

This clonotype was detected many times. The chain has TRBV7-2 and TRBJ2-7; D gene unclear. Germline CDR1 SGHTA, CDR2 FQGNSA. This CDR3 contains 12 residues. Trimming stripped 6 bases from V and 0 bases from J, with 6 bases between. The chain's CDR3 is CASSYFSYEQYF. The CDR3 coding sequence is TGTGCCAGCAGTTATTTCTCCTACGAGCAGTACTTC.

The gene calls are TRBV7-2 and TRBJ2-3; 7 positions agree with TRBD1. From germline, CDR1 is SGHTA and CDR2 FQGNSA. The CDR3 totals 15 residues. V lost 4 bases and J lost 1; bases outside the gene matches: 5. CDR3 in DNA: TGTGCCAGCAGCTGGACAGGAATTGGCACAGATACGCAGTATTTT. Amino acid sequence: CASSWTGIGTDTQYF.

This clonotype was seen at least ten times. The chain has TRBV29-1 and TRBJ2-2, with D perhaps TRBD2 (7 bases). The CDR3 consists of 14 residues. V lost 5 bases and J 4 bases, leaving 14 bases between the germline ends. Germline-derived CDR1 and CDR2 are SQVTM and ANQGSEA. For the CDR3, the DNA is TGCAGCGTTCGTCGGGGGGCCAGCACCGGGGAGCTGTTTTTT. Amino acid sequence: CSVRRGASTGELFF.

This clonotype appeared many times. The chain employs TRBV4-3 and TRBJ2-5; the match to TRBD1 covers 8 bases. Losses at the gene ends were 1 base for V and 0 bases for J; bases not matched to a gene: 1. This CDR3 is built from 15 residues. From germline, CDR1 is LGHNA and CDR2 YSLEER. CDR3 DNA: TGCGCCAGCAGCCAAGGGACAGGGAACCAAGAGACCCAGTACTTC. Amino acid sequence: CASSQGTGNQETQYF.

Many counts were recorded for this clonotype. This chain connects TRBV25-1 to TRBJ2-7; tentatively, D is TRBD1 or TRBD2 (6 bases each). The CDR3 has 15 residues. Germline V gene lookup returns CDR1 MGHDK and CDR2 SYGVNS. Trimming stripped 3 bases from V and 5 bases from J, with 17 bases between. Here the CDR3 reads CASSDWVGGLHEQYF. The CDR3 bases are TGTGCCAGCAGTGATTGGGTAGGGGGGCTCCACGAGCAGTACTTC.

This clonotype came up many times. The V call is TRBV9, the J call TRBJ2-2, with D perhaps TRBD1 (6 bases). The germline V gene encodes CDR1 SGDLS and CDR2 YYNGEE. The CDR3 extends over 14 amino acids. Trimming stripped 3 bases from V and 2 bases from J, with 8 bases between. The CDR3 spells CASSDRDNTGELFF. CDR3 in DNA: TGTGCCAGCAGCGACAGGGATAACACCGGGGAGCTGTTTTTT.

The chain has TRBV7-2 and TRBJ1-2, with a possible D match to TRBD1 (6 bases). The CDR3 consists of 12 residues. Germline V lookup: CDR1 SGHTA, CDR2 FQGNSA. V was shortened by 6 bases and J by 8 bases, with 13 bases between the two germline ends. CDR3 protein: CASSIGGAGYTF. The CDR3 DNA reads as TGTGCCAGCAGTATTGGGGGGGCGGGCTACACCTTC.

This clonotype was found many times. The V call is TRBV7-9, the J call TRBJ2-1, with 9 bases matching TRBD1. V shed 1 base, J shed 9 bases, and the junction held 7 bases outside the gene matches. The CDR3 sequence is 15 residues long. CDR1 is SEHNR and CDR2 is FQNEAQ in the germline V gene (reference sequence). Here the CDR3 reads CASSLVGTGGVEQFF. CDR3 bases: TGTGCCAGCAGCTTAGTTGGTACAGGGGGCGTTGAGCAGTTCTTC.

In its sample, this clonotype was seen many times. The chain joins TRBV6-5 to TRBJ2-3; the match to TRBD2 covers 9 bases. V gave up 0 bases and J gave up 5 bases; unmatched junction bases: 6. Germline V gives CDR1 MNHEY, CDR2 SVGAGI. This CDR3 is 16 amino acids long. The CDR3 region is CASSYSGGRAGDTQYF. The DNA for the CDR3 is TGTGCCAGCAGTTACTCTGGCGGGAGGGCAGGAGATACGCAGTATTTT.

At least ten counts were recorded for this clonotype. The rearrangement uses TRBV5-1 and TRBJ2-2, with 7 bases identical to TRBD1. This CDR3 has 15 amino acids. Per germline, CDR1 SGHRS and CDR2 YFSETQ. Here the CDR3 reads CTSRTGVTNTGELFF. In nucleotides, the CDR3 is TGCACCTCCCGAACAGGGGTTACGAACACCGGGGAGCTGTTTTTT.

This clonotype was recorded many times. The CDR3 DNA reads as TGTGCCAGCAGTCACACAGGGTCGCAGGCAGATACGCAGTATTTT. Encoded protein: CASSHTGSQADTQYF. The chain recombines TRBV11-2 with TRBJ2-3, with D possibly being TRBD1 (6 bases). The germline CDR1 and CDR2 sequences are SGHAT and FQNNGV. CDR3 length: 15 amino acids. V lost 6 bases, J lost 4 bases, and 17 bases lay in between.